Below, 26 T cell receptor beta chains from the same sample are listed, as sequenced in a study of T cell changes during pregnancy in multiple sclerosis. Sequenced by immunoSEQ multiplex PCR; TCRdb stores in-frame clones only, minus some. The sample has approximately 90,000 clones, about nine tenths seen once; the top ten hold around 1.7%. The sequenced sample was peripheral blood, obtained after pregnancy. The receptors derive from a female donor in good health, enrolled as a control in a pregnancy study.

The CDR3 DNA follows: TGTGCCAGCAGTTACTCCCCCTCCACAGATACGCAGTATTTT. Translated, it gives CASSYSPSTDTQYF. The V call is TRBV6-5, the J call TRBJ2-3; D is undetermined. This CDR3 has 14 amino acids. V was pared by 0 bases and J by 2 bases, with 6 bases between. Germline loops: CDR1 MNHEY, CDR2 SVGAGI.

The V and J genes are TRBV6-1 and TRBJ2-2, with D unclear. This CDR3 has 13 amino acids. V lost 8 bases to trimming and J lost 2 bases, with 9 bases between them. Germline CDR1 is MNHNS and CDR2 is SASEGT. In DNA, the CDR3 is TGTGCCAGCCACTTTTCCAACACCGGGGAGCTGTTTTTT. Translated: CASHFSNTGELFF.

This clone was detected a few times. V usage is TRBV19 and J usage is TRBJ2-1; D possibly corresponds to TRBD2 (6 bases). The CDR3 is 14 residues long. Trimming cost V 4 bases and J 7 bases, with 14 bases left between them. The germline V gene has CDR1 LNHDA and CDR2 SQIVND (reference sequence). The CDR3 region is CASSTWTGENEQFF. The CDR3 DNA is TGTGCCAGTAGTACTTGGACGGGGGAAAATGAGCAGTTCTTC.

The V call is TRBV5-8, the J call TRBJ2-5, with TRBD1 as a possible D gene (5 bases). The J call is doubtful: the DNA matches TRBJ2-7 better. This CDR3 is built from 14 residues. CDR1 is SGHTS, CDR2 YDEGEE, per germline. The DNA of the CDR3 is TGTGCCAGCAGCCCAATGGACAAACCCTACGAGCAGTACTTC. This gives the protein CASSPMDKPYEQYF.

Worth noting for this clone: This sample also contains other DNA sequences that code for the same CDR3. V usage is TRBV19 and J usage is TRBJ1-5; 7 bases agree with TRBD1. Per germline, CDR1 LNHDA and CDR2 SQIVND (reference sequence). The CDR3 has 12 residues. Trimming cost V 6 bases and J 5 bases; bases outside gene matches: 1. The CDR3 here is CASRQGDQPQHF. The CDR3 nucleotides read TGTGCCAGTAGGCAGGGGGATCAGCCCCAGCATTTT.

The rearrangement links TRBV4-3 to TRBJ1-2; TRBD1 agrees at 11 bases. CDR3 length: 16 amino acids. V lost 1 base, J lost 8 bases, and 9 bases stayed unmatched. CDR1 and CDR2 from the germline V gene are LGHNA and YSLEER. The DNA for the CDR3 is TGCGCCAGCAGCCAAGGAATAGGACAGGGGGCGCGGGGCTACACCTTC. Translating it yields CASSQGIGQGARGYTF.

This clone came up once. The chain links TRBV7-6 to TRBJ2-1, with TRBD2 matching 13 bases. In germline, CDR1 is SGHVS, CDR2 FNYEAQ. The CDR3 is made up of 16 amino acids. The V and J ends lost 5 bases and 4 bases, in that order; junction bases with no gene match: 5. The CDR3 DNA sequence: TGTGCCAGCAGCCATAGGACTAGCGGGGGATACAATGAGCAGTTCTTC. It encodes CASSHRTSGGYNEQFF.

The chain carries TRBV19 and TRBJ1-2, with D tentatively TRBD1 (5 bases). The CDR3 extends over 13 amino acids. Germline V gene lookup returns CDR1 LNHDA and CDR2 SQIVND (reference sequence). Trimming stripped 5 bases from V and 1 base from J, with 8 bases between. This chain's CDR3 is CASSGQGNYGYTF. The CDR3 DNA reads TGTGCCAGTAGTGGGCAGGGTAACTATGGCTACACCTTC.

CDR3: CASSHPRTGGTEAFF. For the CDR3, the DNA is TGCGCCAGCAGCCATCCTCGGACGGGGGGAACTGAAGCTTTCTTT. V usage is TRBV4-1 and J usage is TRBJ1-1, with a possible D match to TRBD1 (5 bases). CDR3 length: 15 amino acids. Trimming cost V 3 bases and J 5 bases, with 16 bases left between them. Germline values: CDR1 MGHRA, CDR2 YSYEKL.

This chain connects TRBV27 to TRBJ2-1; 9 nucleotides line up with TRBD1. The trim removed 4 bases at V and 7 bases at J, leaving 14 bases unmatched. CDR1 is MNHEY and CDR2 is SMNVEV in the germline V gene (reference sequence). CDR3 size: 17 residues. The CDR3 reads CASSSIYSGTGLNEQFF. The CDR3, as DNA: TGTGCCAGCAGTTCTATCTACTCCGGGACAGGGTTGAATGAGCAGTTCTTC.

The chain has TRBV6-5 and TRBJ1-4; D may be TRBD1 (5 bases). Trimming stripped 6 bases from V and 8 bases from J, with 16 bases between. This CDR3 contains 14 residues. Looked up from germline, CDR1 is MNHEY and CDR2 is SVGAGI. The CDR3: CASRPTARQEKLFF. In DNA, the CDR3 is TGTGCCAGCAGGCCGACAGCCCGTCAGGAAAAACTGTTTTTT.

J is TRBJ1-1 and V is TRBV18; the D gene is possibly TRBD1 (5 bases). The germline V gene has CDR1 KGHSH and CDR2 LQKENI. CDR3 length: 16 amino acids. Trimming left V 2 bases short and J 1 base short, with 14 bases between. CDR3 sequence reads: CASSPGKSGSNTEAFF. In DNA, the CDR3 is TGTGCCAGCTCACCAGGGAAGTCAGGGTCGAACACTGAAGCTTTCTTT.

With regard to this clone: One junction end disagrees with the germline gene, perhaps due to a read error. CDR3 residues: CAGSFSAEAFF. The DNA for the CDR3 is TGTGCCGGCAGCTTTTCCGCTGAAGCTTTCTTT. V is TRBV7-9 and J is TRBJ1-1; D unresolved. Germline CDR1 reads SEHNR; CDR2 reads FQNEAQ (reference sequence). CDR3 length: 11 amino acids.

The rearrangement uses TRBV28 and TRBJ2-4; TRBD1 matches at 10 bases. With V trimmed by 5 bases and J by 1 base, 5 bases remained unmatched. The germline gives CDR1 MDHEN, CDR2 SYDVKM. The CDR3 length is 16 residues. CDR3 sequence reads: CASSQWGQGAKNIQYF. The CDR3 DNA sequence: TGTGCCAGCAGTCAATGGGGACAGGGGGCCAAAAACATTCAGTACTTC. Full variable domain (rest looked up from reference TRBV28 and TRBJ2-4): DVKVTQSSRYLVKRTGEKVFLECVQDMDHENMFWYRQDPGLGLRLIYFSYDVKMKEKGDIPEGYSVSREKKERFSLILESASTNQTSMYLCASSQWGQGAKNIQYFGAGTRLSVL.

This sequence joins TRBV10-3 and TRBJ1-2, with a tentative D call TRBD1 (5 bases). V was cut by 10 bases and J by 2 bases, with 23 bases left in between. From germline, CDR1 is ENHRY and CDR2 SYGVKD. This CDR3 is built from 16 residues. In nucleotides, the CDR3 is TGTGCCACCTCGAGGAACCGGGGGGGTACGAACTATGGCTACACCTTC. Its translation: CATSRNRGGTNYGYTF.

This chain connects TRBV6-5 to TRBJ1-1; D is unclear. CDR1 is MNHEY, CDR2 SVGAGI, per germline. The CDR3 extends over 12 amino acids. Deletions cut 6 bases from V and 6 bases from J, with 11 bases between. The CDR3: CASRGGRAEAFF. CDR3 coding DNA: TGTGCCAGCAGGGGCGGGCGGGCTGAAGCTTTCTTT.

This chain links TRBV5-6 with TRBJ1-1; D is possibly TRBD1 (6 bases). Germline CDR1 SGHDT, CDR2 YYEEEE. The CDR3 extends over 14 amino acids. Deletions cut 5 bases from V and 0 bases from J, with 11 bases between. CDR3 in DNA: TGTGCCAGCAGAGGACAGCTAATGAACACTGAAGCTTTCTTT. Its translation: CASRGQLMNTEAFF.

The genes are TRBV5-4 and TRBJ2-1, with 8 bases aligning to TRBD2. The germline V gene has CDR1 SGHNT and CDR2 YYREEE (reference sequence). The CDR3 extends over 15 amino acids. V was clipped by 4 bases and J by 5 bases; unmatched bases: 8. CDR3 sequence reads: CASSRWSGGDNEQFF. The CDR3 coding sequence is TGTGCCAGCAGCCGGTGGAGCGGGGGAGACAATGAGCAGTTCTTC. Complete variable domain (other parts from reference TRBV5-4 and TRBJ2-1): ETGVTQSPTHLIKTRGQQVTLRCSSQSGHNTVSWYQQALGQGPQFIFQYYREEENGRGNFPPRFSGLQFPNYSSELNVNALELDDSALYLCASSRWSGGDNEQFFGPGTRLTVL.

V gene TRBV19 combines with J gene TRBJ2-7; TRBD1 matches at 7 bases. The germline gives CDR1 LNHDA, CDR2 SQIVND (reference sequence). CDR3 length: 14 amino acids. The junction had 7 bases not matched to a gene; V was cut back by 5 bases and J by 3 bases. The CDR3 bases are TGTGCCAGTAGTGCCGGACAGGTTGACTACGAGCAGTACTTC. Its translation is CASSAGQVDYEQYF.

The table lists this clone with a few counts. V usage is TRBV29-1 and J usage is TRBJ1-1; TRBD1 agrees at 7 bases. The CDR3 has 12 residues. V lost 7 bases to trimming and J lost 7 bases; unmatched junction nucleotides: 9. Germline CDR1 and CDR2: SQVTM and ANQGSEA. The CDR3 DNA reads as TGCAGCGCTCTCAGGGGGAAGGGTGAAGCTTTCTTT. It encodes CSALRGKGEAFF.

V is TRBV4-3 and J is TRBJ2-2, with 10 bases fitting TRBD2. Germline CDR1 LGHNA, CDR2 YSLEER. This CDR3 region has 17 residues. V was clipped by 0 bases and J by 8 bases; unmatched bases: 9. The CDR3 bases are TGCGCCAGCAGCCAAGAAGCGGGAGGGGGACAACGGGGGGAGCTGTTTTTT. It codes for CASSQEAGGGQRGELFF.

The chain carries TRBV27 and TRBJ1-6; TRBD1 is a possible D gene (6 bases). V was shortened by 7 bases and J by 9 bases, with 19 bases between the two germline ends. CDR3 length equals 15 residues. CDR1 and CDR2 from the germline V gene are MNHEY and SMNVEV (reference sequence). CDR3 residues: CASKQSQQGSSPLHF. In nucleotides, the CDR3 is TGTGCCAGCAAGCAGTCCCAACAGGGTAGTTCACCCCTCCACTTT.

This clone was found once. The rearrangement uses TRBV7-9 and TRBJ2-7; TRBD2 aligns across 9 bases. Germline assignment: CDR1 SEHNR and CDR2 FQNEAQ (reference sequence). After removal of 1 base from V and 1 base from J, the junction contained 5 bases not matched to a gene. The CDR3 is 16 residues long. CDR3 loop: CASSLGPRGGSYEQYF. CDR3 nucleotides: TGTGCCAGCAGCTTAGGTCCGCGGGGGGGATCCTACGAGCAGTACTTC.

This chain joins TRBV7-2 and TRBJ1-1, with a weak D call TRBD1 (5 bases). Trimming left V 1 base short and J 4 bases short, with 13 bases between. Germline V lookup: CDR1 SGHTA, CDR2 FQGNSA. This CDR3 spans 15 amino acids. The CDR3 DNA reads as TGTGCCAGCAGCTTAGAATCACGGGGGACCACTGAAGCTTTCTTT. Its protein product is CASSLESRGTTEAFF.

The J gene is TRBJ2-3, the V gene TRBV7-9; 9 nucleotides align to TRBD2. CDR3 length equals 16 residues. V gave up 3 bases and J gave up 3 bases; unmatched junction bases: 7. CDR1 is SEHNR and CDR2 is FQNEAQ in the germline V gene (reference sequence). The chain's CDR3 is CASSLPRAGGTDTQYF. The CDR3 DNA sequence: TGTGCCAGCAGCTTGCCCCGGGCGGGGGGGACAGATACGCAGTATTTT.

The V gene is TRBV18, the J gene TRBJ1-5; 11 bases are shared with TRBD1. Germline values: CDR1 KGHSH, CDR2 LQKENI. V dropped 2 bases and J dropped 2; count of bases not matched to a gene: 11. This CDR3 has 19 residues. As DNA, the CDR3 is TGTGCCAGCTCACCAAGTAGGGGGACAGGGGGGACGGGCAATCAGCCCCAGCATTTT. Translated: CASSPSRGTGGTGNQPQHF. The whole variable domain, filled in from reference TRBV18 and TRBJ1-5, reads NAGVMQNPRHLVRRRGQEARLRCSPMKGHSHVYWYRQLPEEGLKFMVYLQKENIIDESGMPKERFSAEFPKEGPSILRIQQVVRGDSAAYFCASSPSRGTGGTGNQPQHFGDGTRLSIL.